This TCR beta chain was recorded in a study of molecular identifiers for immune sequencing clone quantification. This clonotype showed up many times. What it binds is not known. TCRdb analysed the PCR reads with MiXCR anew, one entry per CDR3 protein. The repertoire holds about 100,000 distinct CDR3 sequences, with around 20% as singletons. Whole-study results and caveats: Barcode collisions between identical TCR molecules could shrink estimates of highly expanded clone sizes.

The CDR3 consists of 15 residues. V was shortened by 4 bases and J by 2 bases, with 14 bases between the two germline ends. CDR1 and CDR2 from the germline V gene are SEHNR and FQNEAQ (reference sequence). The receptor was derived from a human donor in good health. Some libraries in this study had Jurkat cell RNA spiked in. The chain uses TRBV7-9 and TRBJ1-1, with D possibly matching TRBD1 (6 bases). Specimen: naive CD8+ T cells from blood, with Jurkat cell RNA spiked in. This sample's subset: FACS-sorted CD8+CD4-CCR7+CD45RA+ naive T cells. CDR3 amino acids: CASSSRDNINTEAFF. In DNA form, the CDR3 reads TGTGCCAGCAGCTCCCGGGACAATATTAACACTGAAGCTTTCTTT.